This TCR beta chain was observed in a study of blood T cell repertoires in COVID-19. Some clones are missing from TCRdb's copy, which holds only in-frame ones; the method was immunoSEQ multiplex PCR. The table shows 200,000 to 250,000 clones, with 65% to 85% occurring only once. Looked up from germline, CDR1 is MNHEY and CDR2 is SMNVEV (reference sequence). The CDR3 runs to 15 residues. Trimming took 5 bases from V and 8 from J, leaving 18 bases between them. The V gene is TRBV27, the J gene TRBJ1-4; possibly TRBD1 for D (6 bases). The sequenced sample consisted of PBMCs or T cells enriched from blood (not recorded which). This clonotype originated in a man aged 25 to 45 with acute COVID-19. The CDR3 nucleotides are TGTGCCAGCAGTAGACGCTCGTCAGGGGAAGAAAAACTGTTTTTT. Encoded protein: CASSRRSSGEEKLFF.